This T cell receptor beta chain was observed in a study of blood T cells in healthy people across ages. The ends lost 0 bases at V and 2 bases at J; junction bases unmatched: 9. This CDR3 region has 17 residues. Germline CDR1 SGDLS, CDR2 YYNGEE. This clonotype has only a few counts. Primers used in a second PCR of about 6 to 11 cycles were a sample-barcoded 5' primer and a J-beta primer mix. TCRdb reanalysed the 5' RACE reads using MiXCR and keeps one entry per CDR3 protein. The sample holds 550,000 to 650,000 distinct CDR3 sequences, about 28% seen once. These data were also reused for a study on T cells of mothers and their children. That source adds: Samples were provided by three healthy Caucasian mothers and their six children.

The chain carries TRBV9 and TRBJ1-2; TRBD1 aligns across 8 bases. The TCR was taken from a boy younger than 10 in good health. The sequenced sample consisted of blood. The CDR3 nucleotides are TGTGCCAGCAGCGTAGGGCGGGGGGGGGACAGGAACTATGGCTACACCTTC. It specifies CASSVGRGGDRNYGYTF.